Each of the 18 T cell receptor beta chains below was sequenced from the same sample in a study of blood T cell repertoires in COVID-19. Here immunoSEQ multiplex PCR was the method, and the copy in TCRdb shows in-frame clones only, minus some. This sample carries roughly 120,000 clones, roughly 82% of them seen once, and the ten largest clones take around an eighth. The sequencing sample was made of peripheral blood. All receptors come from a human donor in a cohort sampled during active COVID-19.

The rearrangement joins TRBV5-1 to TRBJ2-7, with 9 bases that match TRBD1. CDR1 is SGHRS, CDR2 YFSETQ, per germline. The CDR3 is made up of 14 amino acids. The V and J ends lost 1 base and 4 bases, in that order; junction bases with no gene match: 3. CDR3 loop: CASSLTGQGYEQYF. CDR3 nucleotides: TGCGCCAGCAGCTTGACGGGACAGGGATACGAGCAGTACTTC.

The chain joins TRBV9 to TRBJ1-2, with 8 positions matching TRBD1. V lost 3 bases to trimming and J lost 3 bases; unmatched junction nucleotides: 4. This CDR3 region has 14 residues. Germline values: CDR1 SGDLS, CDR2 YYNGEE. This chain's CDR3 is CASSDGTGDYGYTF. CDR3 nucleotides: TGTGCCAGCAGCGATGGGACAGGCGACTATGGCTACACCTTC.

The V call is TRBV13, the J call TRBJ2-1, with 10 bases lining up with TRBD2. V gave up 6 bases and J gave up 0 bases; unmatched junction bases: 11. The CDR3 contains 18 residues. Germline loops: CDR1 PRHDT, CDR2 FYEKMQ (reference sequence). CDR3 region: CASREAGGSQYSYNEQFF. The CDR3 nucleotides are TGTGCCAGCAGGGAAGCGGGGGGGTCCCAGTACTCCTACAATGAGCAGTTCTTC.

This clone was counted only a few times. CDR3 nucleotide sequence: TGCAGTGCGGTACTAGGGGAGACCCAGTACTTC. Translated, it gives CSAVLGETQYF. V usage is TRBV20-1 and J usage is TRBJ2-5; perhaps TRBD2 as D (5 bases). With 6 bases removed from V and 5 bases from J, the gap between germline ends came to 10 bases. The length of the CDR3 is 11 residues. CDR1 DFQATT and CDR2 SNEGSKA come from the germline V gene (reference sequence).

The gene calls are TRBV28 and TRBJ2-1; TRBD2 aligns across 8 bases. This CDR3 spans 17 amino acids. The germline gives CDR1 MDHEN, CDR2 SYDVKM. V lost 3 bases, J lost 4 bases, and 11 bases stayed unmatched. CDR3 in DNA: TGTGCCAGCAGTTTTCCCTCGGGGGGGCAAGGGTACAATGAGCAGTTCTTC. Its protein is CASSFPSGGQGYNEQFF.

The genes are TRBV6-2 or TRBV6-3 and TRBJ1-2; 8 bases are shared with TRBD1. The CDR3 extends over 14 amino acids. CDR1 and CDR2 from the germline V gene are MNHEY and SVGEGT. V lost 2 bases to trimming and J lost 5 bases; unmatched junction nucleotides: 4. For the CDR3, the DNA is TGTGCCAGCAGTTACGGGGACAGGAGTTATGGCTACACCTTC. As protein: CASSYGDRSYGYTF.

In this sample, this clone turned up once. The CDR3 is CASSQPLAGGPKNIQYF. CDR3 nucleotide sequence: TGCGCCAGCAGCCAACCGCTAGCGGGGGGGCCGAAAAACATTCAGTACTTC. This chain joins TRBV4-1 and TRBJ2-4; 12 positions agree with TRBD2. With 2 bases clipped from V and 4 bases from J, the junction kept 6 bases outside the gene matches. Germline CDR1 and CDR2: MGHRA and YSYEKL. The CDR3 has 17 residues.

The rearrangement uses TRBV5-1 and TRBJ1-2; possible D gene TRBD1, 5 bases. The CDR3 runs to 14 residues. Trimming left V 3 bases short and J 11 bases short, with 20 bases between. Germline V gene data show CDR1 as SGHRS and CDR2 as YFSETQ. The DNA of the CDR3 is TGCGCCAGCAGCTGGGATCTTCGGGGCGCGGGATACACCTTC. Translated: CASSWDLRGAGYTF.

The J gene is TRBJ2-3, the V gene TRBV6-5; tentative D call: TRBD1 (5 bases). The CDR3 totals 13 residues. Germline V gives CDR1 MNHEY, CDR2 SVGAGI. The V end lost 11 bases, the J end lost 0 bases, and 12 bases lay between the germline ends. The CDR3: CAFRGASTDTQYF. CDR3 DNA sequence: TGTGCCTTTAGGGGTGCTAGCACAGATACGCAGTATTTT.

On this clone: Its ends do not fully match the called genes, so a read error is possible. The chain links TRBV7-2 to TRBJ2-3; TRBD1 is a possible D gene (6 bases). The CDR3 is 14 residues long. Per the germline V gene, CDR1 is SGHTA and CDR2 is FQGNSA. CDR3 in amino acids: CASSLGASRDTQYF. CDR3 coding DNA: TGTGCCAGCAGCCTGGGGGCTAGCAGAGATACGCAGTATTTT.

This rearrangement joins TRBV19 to TRBJ2-5; the D gene is possibly TRBD1 (6 bases). The germline V and J ends were trimmed by 4 bases and 5 bases, with 14 bases remaining between them. CDR3 size: 14 residues. Germline V gene sequence: CDR1 LNHDA, CDR2 SQIVND (reference sequence). CDR3 sequence (DNA): TGTGCCAGTAGTACCAACAGGGTTCACGAGACCCAGTACTTC. Translated: CASSTNRVHETQYF.

As regards this clone: Different DNA sequences within this sample yield the same CDR3. The gene calls are TRBV6-5 and TRBJ2-5, with 7 bases fitting TRBD2. V gave up 2 bases and J gave up 2 bases; unmatched junction bases: 5. The CDR3 is made up of 15 amino acids. Germline CDR1 MNHEY, CDR2 SVGAGI. The CDR3 region is CASSYGGGVQETQYF. CDR3 DNA sequence: TGTGCCAGCAGTTACGGCGGGGGTGTTCAAGAGACCCAGTACTTC.

This clone was seen only a few times. The chain joins TRBV19 to TRBJ1-5; weak D call: TRBD1 (6 bases). Germline V gene sequence: CDR1 LNHDA, CDR2 SQIVND (reference sequence). The CDR3 runs to 15 residues. The V end lost 1 base, the J end lost 0 bases, and 7 bases lay between the germline ends. CDR3 residues: CASSIGDISNQPQHF. The CDR3 bases are TGTGCCAGTAGTATAGGGGACATTAGCAATCAGCCCCAGCATTTT. Full variable domain (missing parts from reference TRBV19 and TRBJ1-5): DGGITQSPKYLFRKEGQNVTLSCEQNLNHDAMYWYRQDPGQGLRLIYYSQIVNDFQKGDIAEGYSVSREKKESFPLTVTSAQKNPTAFYLCASSIGDISNQPQHFGDGTRLSIL.

This chain links TRBV5-8 with TRBJ2-5; 8 bases agree with TRBD1. The ends lost 0 bases at V and 11 bases at J; junction bases unmatched: 3. Germline CDR1 reads SGHTS; CDR2 reads YDEGEE. This CDR3 has 12 amino acids. The CDR3 protein is CASSLETGDQYF. CDR3 bases: TGTGCCAGCAGCTTGGAGACAGGGGATCAGTACTTC.

This clone was seen only a few times. This chain joins TRBV6-6 and TRBJ2-3, with 9 bases aligning to TRBD1. Trimming took 6 bases from V and 2 from J; bases not matched to a gene: 6. Germline CDR1 and CDR2: MNHNY and SVGAGI (reference sequence). CDR3 length: 15 residues. The CDR3 nucleotides are TGTGCCAGCAGCCCGGGGACAGGGCTCACAGATACGCAGTATTTT. Residues: CASSPGTGLTDTQYF.

The V and J genes are TRBV5-1 and TRBJ2-3; 11 bases match TRBD1. The V gene's germline CDR1 is SGHRS and CDR2 YFSETQ. CDR3 length equals 15 residues. V lost 2 bases, J lost 4 bases, and 3 bases stayed unmatched. For the CDR3, the DNA is TGCGCCAGCAGCTTCCAGGACAGGGGGCCAGATACGCAGTATTTT. Protein: CASSFQDRGPDTQYF.

This clone was found a few times. The rearrangement links TRBV3-1 (or the pseudogene TRBV3-2) to TRBJ2-3; 8 bases align to TRBD2. Germline trimming cut 5 bases from V and 2 bases from J; bases unmatched to any gene: 6. The CDR3 sequence is 15 residues long. Germline V gene lookup returns CDR1 LGHDT and CDR2 YNNKEL (reference sequence). Here the CDR3 reads CASSFIAGLTDTQYF. The CDR3 DNA reads TGTGCCAGCAGCTTTATAGCGGGACTCACAGATACGCAGTATTTT.

The J gene is TRBJ1-2, the V gene TRBV3-1 (or the pseudogene TRBV3-2), with TRBD1 matching over 7 bases. The CDR3 contains 15 residues. Germline V gives CDR1 LGHDT, CDR2 YNNKEL (reference sequence). V shed 1 base, J shed 2 bases, and the junction held 4 bases outside the gene matches. CDR3 sequence reads: CASSQGTGLNYGYTF. DNA for the CDR3: TGTGCCAGCAGCCAAGGGACAGGATTAAACTATGGCTACACCTTC.